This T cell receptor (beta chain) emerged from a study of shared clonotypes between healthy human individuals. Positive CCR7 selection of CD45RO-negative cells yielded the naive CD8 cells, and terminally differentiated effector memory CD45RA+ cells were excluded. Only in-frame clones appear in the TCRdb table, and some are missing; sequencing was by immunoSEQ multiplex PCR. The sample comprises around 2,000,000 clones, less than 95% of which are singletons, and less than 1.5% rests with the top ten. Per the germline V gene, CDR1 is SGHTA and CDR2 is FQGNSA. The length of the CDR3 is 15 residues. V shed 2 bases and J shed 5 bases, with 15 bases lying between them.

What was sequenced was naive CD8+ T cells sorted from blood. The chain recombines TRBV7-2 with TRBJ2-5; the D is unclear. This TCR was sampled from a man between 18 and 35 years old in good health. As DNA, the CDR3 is TGTGCCAGCAGCTTATGGTCGGCCCTGCGGGAGACCCAGTACTTC. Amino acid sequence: CASSLWSALRETQYF. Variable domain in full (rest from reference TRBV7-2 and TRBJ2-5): GAGVSQSPSNKVTEKGKDVELRCDPISGHTALYWYRQSLGQGLEFLIYFQGNSAPDKSGLPSDRFSAERTGGSVSTLTIQRTQQEDSAVYLCASSLWSALRETQYFGPGTRLLVL.